This TCR beta chain was recorded in a study of blood T cell repertoires in COVID-19. The overall study: The samples span acute and convalescent COVID-19 from the United States, Italy and Spain. Nucleic acid was either cDNA or gDNA, and it came from T cells, B-cell-depleted T cells, or PBMCs.

Per the original methods: For nucleated cells, counts were estimated from reference gene primer amplification. Measured with immunoSEQ multiplex PCR; TCRdb has only the in-frame clones, and not every one. V and J calls and clone size are as listed in that table; D and trimming were resolved from the DNA. The table shows approximately 100,000 clones, with 81% occurring only once. Germline V lookup: CDR1 SQVTM, CDR2 ANQGSEA. The CDR3 is made up of 12 amino acids. V lost 2 bases and J lost 3; bases outside the gene matches: 0. This TCR derives from a human donor in a cohort sampled during active COVID-19. Sequences were obtained from peripheral blood. J is TRBJ1-2 and V is TRBV29-1, with 7 bases matching TRBD1. The DNA of the CDR3 is TGCAGCGTTGAAACAGGGGACTATGGCTACACCTTC. Amino acid sequence: CSVETGDYGYTF. Combining the CDR3 with reference TRBV29-1 and TRBJ1-2 gives the whole variable domain SAVISQKPSRDICQRGTSLTIQCQVDSQVTMMFWYRQQPGQSLTLIATANQGSEATYESGFVIDKFPISRPNLTFSTLTVSNMSPEDSSIYLCSVETGDYGYTFGSGTRLTVV.